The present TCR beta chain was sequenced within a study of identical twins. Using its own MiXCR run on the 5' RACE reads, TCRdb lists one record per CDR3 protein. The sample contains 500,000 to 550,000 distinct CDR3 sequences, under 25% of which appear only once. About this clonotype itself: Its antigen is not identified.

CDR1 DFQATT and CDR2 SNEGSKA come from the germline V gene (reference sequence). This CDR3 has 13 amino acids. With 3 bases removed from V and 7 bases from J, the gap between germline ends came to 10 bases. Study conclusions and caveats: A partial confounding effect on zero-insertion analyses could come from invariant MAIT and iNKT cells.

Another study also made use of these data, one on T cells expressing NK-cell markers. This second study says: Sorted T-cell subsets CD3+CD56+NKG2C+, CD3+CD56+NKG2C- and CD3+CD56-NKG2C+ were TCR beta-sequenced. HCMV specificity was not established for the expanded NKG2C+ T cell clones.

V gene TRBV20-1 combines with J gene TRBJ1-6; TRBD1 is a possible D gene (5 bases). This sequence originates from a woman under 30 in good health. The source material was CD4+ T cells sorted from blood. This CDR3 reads CSASLGVNSPLHF. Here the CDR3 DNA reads TGCAGTGCTAGTTTAGGGGTCAATTCACCCCTCCACTTT.